Shown below are 3 T cell receptor beta chains from a single sample sequenced in a study of CD8 T cells in Susac syndrome. RNA was extracted with the RNeasy kit, and a quantity of 0.5 to 1 ug was reverse transcribed using random hexamers. TCRdb reprocessed the immunoSEQ multiplex PCR reads via MiXCR and lists one record per CDR3 protein. The sample includes 69,000 or so distinct CDR3 sequences, around 96% of them seen just once. Source material: CD8+ T cells from PBMCs. These receptors were obtained from a human donor with multiple sclerosis.

The V gene is TRBV4-3, the J gene TRBJ1-1; D is unclear. Germline CDR1 and CDR2: LGHNA and YSLEER. Deletions cut 2 bases from V and 0 bases from J, with 7 bases between. The CDR3 contains 14 residues. CDR3 nucleotide sequence: TGCGCCAGCAGCCAATCCAGACTGAACACTGAAGCTTTCTTT. Translation gives CASSQSRLNTEAFF.

V and J are TRBV6-6 and TRBJ2-6; 8 nucleotides agree with TRBD1. Germline trimming cut 10 bases from V and 3 bases from J; bases unmatched to any gene: 2. This CDR3 contains 13 residues. Germline V gives CDR1 MNHNY, CDR2 SVGAGI (reference sequence). This CDR3 reads CATRGRGANVLTF. CDR3 coding DNA: TGTGCCACCAGGGGGCGTGGGGCCAACGTCCTGACTTTC.

This chain links TRBV19 with TRBJ2-1; the D gene is possibly TRBD2 (5 bases). This CDR3 comprises 14 residues. The germline V gene has CDR1 LNHDA and CDR2 SQIVND (reference sequence). Trimming took off 3 bases at V and 5 bases at J, with 11 bases between the two ends. The CDR3 spells CASSIGGPHNEQFF. CDR3 DNA: TGTGCCAGTAGTATCGGCGGGCCCCACAATGAGCAGTTCTTC.